Given below is one TCR beta chain in context. The sample originates from a study of blood T cell repertoires in COVID-19. Turning to the study itself: In each case, the material was cDNA or gDNA derived from T cells, B-cell-depleted T cells, or PBMCs.

Trimming shortened V by 7 bases and J by 2 bases, and 12 bases separated the two germline ends. Per germline, CDR1 MDHEN and CDR2 SYDVKM. The length of the CDR3 is 13 residues. Study processing details: Researchers report that nucleated cell counts were estimated from reference gene primer amplification. Sequencing used immunoSEQ multiplex PCR; TCRdb keeps in-frame clones, though not all of them. V, J and clone size are those of that table, while D and trimming were read from the DNA. Of around 93,000 clones detected, 82% appear once; the ten largest clones hold about 18%. This clonotype was obtained from a man aged 80 or over with acute or convalescent COVID-19. The sample comprised peripheral blood. The chain joins TRBV28 to TRBJ2-7; D is uncertain. Written as DNA, the CDR3 is TGTGCCAGCACAAGATCCTATCCCTACGAGCAGTACTTC. Translated, it gives CASTRSYPYEQYF. Together with reference TRBV28 and TRBJ2-7, the CDR3 gives the full variable domain: DVKVTQSSRYLVKRTGEKVFLECVQDMDHENMFWYRQDPGLGLRLIYFSYDVKMKEKGDIPEGYSVSREKKERFSLILESASTNQTSMYLCASTRSYPYEQYFGPGTRLTVT.